The subject of this entry is one T cell receptor (beta chain). The data are from a study of blood T cell repertoires in COVID-19. The wider study: The United States, Italy and Spain provided the acute and convalescent COVID-19 samples. Sources were T cells, B-cell-depleted T cells, or PBMCs; the material itself was cDNA or gDNA.

Under the authors' procedure: From reference gene primer amplification, estimates of nucleated cell counts were derived. Libraries were prepared by immunoSEQ multiplex PCR; TCRdb keeps only in-frame clonotypes and omits some of them. The V and J calls and clone size come from that table; D and trimming were worked out from the DNA. The sample contains some 100,000 clones, over 85% of which appear only once. V was trimmed by 6 bases and J by 8 bases, leaving 16 bases between them. This CDR3 contains 13 residues. Germline V gene sequence: CDR1 MNHEY, CDR2 SVGEGT. This chain uses TRBV6-2 or TRBV6-3 with TRBJ1-1, with D possibly matching TRBD1 (6 bases). The sequenced material came from peripheral blood. This clonotype originated in a man between 65 and 80 years old with acute or convalescent COVID-19. The DNA for the CDR3 is TGTGCCAGCAGCCTACTTAGGGGGTCGGAAGCTTTCTTT. The encoded protein is CASSLLRGSEAFF.